The 18 T cell receptor beta chains given below trace back to one sample, sequenced in a study of PD-L1 blockade in urothelial cancer. Only in-frame clones appear in the TCRdb table, and some are missing; sequencing was by immunoSEQ multiplex PCR. The sample shows about 84,000 clones, 90% to 95% of them seen only once. The sample here was PBMCs, taken around atezolizumab (anti-PD-L1) treatment. The receptors originated from a man between 60 and 75 years old with urothelial cancer.

The chain combines TRBV9 with TRBJ2-4, with 8 bases lining up with TRBD2. This CDR3 region has 16 residues. The germline CDR1 and CDR2 sequences are SGDLS and YYNGEE. Unmatched junction bases numbered 7, after V lost 4 bases and J lost 1 base. The CDR3 DNA reads TGTGCCAGCAGCACCGGCGGGGGGTCGGCCAAAAACATTCAGTACTTC. Amino acids: CASSTGGGSAKNIQYF. The variable domain in full, with the rest retrieved from reference TRBV9 and TRBJ2-4, is DSGVTQTPKHLITATGQRVTLRCSPRSGDLSVYWYQQSLDQGLQFLIQYYNGEERAKGNILERFSAQQFPDLHSELNLSSLELGDSALYFCASSTGGGSAKNIQYFGAGTRLSVL.

The J gene is TRBJ2-4, the V gene TRBV28, with TRBD1 matching over 7 bases. Germline trimming cut 5 bases from V and 6 bases from J; bases unmatched to any gene: 4. CDR1 is MDHEN and CDR2 is SYDVKM in the germline V gene. The CDR3 sequence is 13 residues long. CDR3 DNA sequence: TGTGCCAGCAGTAAACAGGGGAGAAACATTCAGTACTTC. This sequence encodes CASSKQGRNIQYF.

This chain joins TRBV30 and TRBJ2-1, with 14 positions matching TRBD2. The CDR3 totals 15 residues. The V and J ends lost 2 bases and 8 bases, in that order; junction bases with no gene match: 5. Germline V gene sequence: CDR1 GTSNPN, CDR2 SVGIG (reference sequence). The CDR3 bases are TGTGCCTGGAGTACCCGACTAGCGGGGGGGGATGAGCAGTTCTTC. It is translated as CAWSTRLAGGDEQFF.

The chain has TRBV7-9 and TRBJ2-7, with TRBD1 matching 7 bases. CDR3 size: 14 residues. Trimming removed 5 bases from V and 6 bases from J; junction bases left unmatched: 10. Germline lookup yields CDR1 SEHNR and CDR2 FQNEAQ (reference sequence). For the CDR3, the DNA is TGTGCCAGCAGCGCGGAGCTGACAGGGCTCGAGCAGTACTTC. It encodes CASSAELTGLEQYF.

The chain couples TRBV28 to TRBJ2-3; 9 nucleotides agree with TRBD2. The CDR3 has 14 residues. Trimming cost V 9 bases and J 0 bases; bases outside gene matches: 4. The germline V gene encodes CDR1 MDHEN and CDR2 SYDVKM. The CDR3 is CASSGRESTDTQYF. The CDR3 nucleotides read TGTGCCAGTAGCGGGAGAGAAAGCACAGATACGCAGTATTTT.

This clone was seen a few times. This chain links TRBV11-1 with TRBJ1-1; a weak D match, TRBD1 (5 bases). Germline V gene sequence: CDR1 SGHAT, CDR2 FQDESV (reference sequence). This CDR3 comprises 15 residues. V was shortened by 2 bases and J by 8 bases, with 18 bases between the two germline ends. The CDR3 sequence: CASSLIGPGIGEAFF. CDR3 in DNA: TGTGCCAGCAGCTTAATCGGCCCAGGGATCGGGGAAGCTTTCTTT.

V is TRBV2 and J is TRBJ2-3; 9 bases map to TRBD2. The CDR3 spans 15 residues. Looked up from germline, CDR1 is SNHLY and CDR2 is FYNNEI. Germline trimming cut 1 base from V and 2 bases from J; bases unmatched to any gene: 1. CDR3 region: CASSEERGDTDTQYF. The CDR3 nucleotides read TGTGCCAGCAGTGAAGAGCGGGGGGACACAGATACGCAGTATTTT. The whole variable domain, remainder taken from reference TRBV2 and TRBJ2-3, is EPEVTQTPSHQVTQMGQEVILRCVPISNHLYFYWYRQILGQKVEFLVSFYNNEISEKSEIFDDQFSVERPDGSNFTLKIRSTKLEDSAMYFCASSEERGDTDTQYFGPGTRLTVL.

This chain joins TRBV6-5 and TRBJ2-5, with 10 positions matching TRBD2. The CDR3 totals 15 residues. The germline V gene encodes CDR1 MNHEY and CDR2 SVGAGI. The V and J ends lost 8 bases and 1 base, in that order; junction bases with no gene match: 7. DNA for the CDR3: TGTGCCAGCCGTTTAGCGGGAGGTTTCCAAGAGACCCAGTACTTC. Amino acid sequence: CASRLAGGFQETQYF.

The DNA of the CDR3 is TGCGCCAGCAGCCAAGATGGGACTGCCCGAGATACGCAGTATTTT. Amino acids: CASSQDGTARDTQYF. The genes are TRBV4-1 and TRBJ2-3, with D perhaps TRBD2 (6 bases). V shed 0 bases and J shed 5 bases, with 12 bases lying between them. This CDR3 region has 15 residues. Germline V gene lookup returns CDR1 MGHRA and CDR2 YSYEKL.

The CDR3 loop reads CASSKGAYEQYF. Written as DNA, the CDR3 is TGTGCCAGTAGTAAGGGGGCATACGAGCAGTACTTC. V usage is TRBV19 and J usage is TRBJ2-7, with 7 bases identical to TRBD1. The V gene end was trimmed by 4 bases and the J gene end by 4 bases; junction bases not matched to a gene: 1. Per the germline V gene, CDR1 is LNHDA and CDR2 is SQIVND (reference sequence). The CDR3 sequence is 12 residues long. Drawing the rest from reference TRBV19 and TRBJ2-7, the complete variable domain is DGGITQSPKYLFRKEGQNVTLSCEQNLNHDAMYWYRQDPGQGLRLIYYSQIVNDFQKGDIAEGYSVSREKKESFPLTVTSAQKNPTAFYLCASSKGAYEQYFGPGTRLTVT.

The V and J genes are TRBV18 and TRBJ2-3; TRBD2 is a possible D gene (6 bases). V gave up 2 bases and J gave up 4 bases, with 16 bases separating them. The CDR3 covers 16 residues. Germline V gene data show CDR1 as KGHSH and CDR2 as LQKENI. This CDR3 reads CASSPSGTQQADTQYF. The CDR3 nucleotides read TGTGCCAGCTCACCATCCGGGACTCAGCAGGCAGATACGCAGTATTTT.

The chain combines TRBV20-1 with TRBJ1-1, with D perhaps matching TRBD1 (5 bases). CDR1 and CDR2 (germline): DFQATT, SNEGSKA (reference sequence). The CDR3 length is 11 residues. Trimming pared 5 bases from V and 10 bases from J, leaving 14 bases between. This chain's CDR3 is CSARVQGRAFF. In DNA form, the CDR3 reads TGCAGTGCTCGGGTCCAGGGCCGAGCTTTCTTT.

This chain connects TRBV5-1 to TRBJ2-7; 7 positions agree with TRBD2. J gave up 7 bases and V 7 bases, and 14 bases lay outside the gene matches. This CDR3 region has 14 residues. The germline V gene encodes CDR1 SGHRS and CDR2 YFSETQ. CDR3 nucleotide sequence: TGCGCCAGCTCGACCGGGGAGGGTTTGGGGGAGCAGTACTTC. Residues: CASSTGEGLGEQYF. The full variable domain, its missing parts supplied by reference TRBV5-1 and TRBJ2-7, is KAGVTQTPRYLIKTRGQQVTLSCSPISGHRSVSWYQQTPGQGLQFLFEYFSETQRNKGNFPGRFSGRQFSNSRSEMNVSTLELGDSALYLCASSTGEGLGEQYFGPGTRLTVT.

The V gene is TRBV7-4, the J gene TRBJ1-2; 7 bases agree with TRBD1. Germline V CDR1 and CDR2: SGHVT, SQSDAQ. V trimming: 3 bases; J trimming: 6 bases; junction bases outside the gene matches: 13. The CDR3 length is 16 residues. This chain's CDR3 is CASSFCTGVYKDGYTF. In nucleotides, the CDR3 is TGTGCCAGCAGCTTTTGCACAGGGGTTTACAAAGATGGCTACACCTTC.

This sequence joins TRBV29-1 and TRBJ1-3; D might be TRBD1 (5 bases). The V end lost 5 bases, the J end lost 0 bases, and 11 bases lay between the germline ends. Per germline, CDR1 SQVTM and CDR2 ANQGSEA. This CDR3 spans 14 amino acids. CDR3 amino acids: CSVYGRDSGNTIYF. CDR3 nucleotide sequence: TGCAGCGTTTATGGCAGGGACTCTGGAAACACCATATATTTT.

This chain links TRBV5-4 with TRBJ2-5, with 7 bases that match TRBD1. In germline, CDR1 is SGHNT, CDR2 YYREEE (reference sequence). Unmatched junction bases numbered 1, after V lost 0 bases and J lost 5 bases. The CDR3 runs to 13 residues. The CDR3 spells CASSLGQGETQYF. CDR3 nucleotide sequence: TGTGCCAGCAGCTTGGGACAGGGTGAGACCCAGTACTTC.

The V call is TRBV19, the J call TRBJ2-6; 7 positions match TRBD1. The CDR3 length is 14 residues. Germline V gene lookup returns CDR1 LNHDA and CDR2 SQIVND (reference sequence). Losses at the gene ends were 8 bases for V and 1 base for J; bases not matched to a gene: 2. CDR3 nucleotides: TGTGCCAGTGAGGGACAGTCTGGGGCCAACGTCCTGACTTTC. Amino acids: CASEGQSGANVLTF.

CDR3 residues: CSVGLAGGFEQYF. The CDR3 nucleotides read TGCAGCGTTGGACTAGCGGGAGGGTTCGAGCAGTACTTC. V is TRBV29-1 and J is TRBJ2-7; 14 bases match TRBD2. The ends lost 4 bases at V and 6 bases at J; junction bases unmatched: 2. CDR1 SQVTM and CDR2 ANQGSEA come from the germline V gene. The CDR3 contains 13 residues.